One sample yielded the 25 T cell receptor beta chains listed below, sequenced in a study of T cell changes during pregnancy in multiple sclerosis. Produced via immunoSEQ multiplex PCR; TCRdb's table is partial and in-frame only. The sample consists of about 67,000 clones, roughly 90% of them appearing once. Sequenced here: peripheral blood, sampled in the second trimester of pregnancy. The receptors were sampled from a female donor with multiple sclerosis, enrolled in a pregnancy study.

The chain employs TRBV4-2 and TRBJ2-2; no definite D call. V lost 0 bases, J lost 2 bases, and 7 bases lay in between. CDR3 length equals 15 residues. CDR1 and CDR2 (germline): LGHNA, YNFKEQ. The CDR3 DNA sequence: TGTGCCAGCAGCCAAGAACTCCCTAACACCGGGGAGCTGTTTTTT. Amino acid sequence: CASSQELPNTGELFF.

The chain recombines TRBV29-1 with TRBJ2-2, with TRBD1 as a possible D gene (5 bases). The CDR3 sequence is 12 residues long. CDR1 is SQVTM, CDR2 ANQGSEA, per germline. Trimming cost V 6 bases and J 6 bases, with 11 bases left between them. CDR3 nucleotides: TGCAGCGTGGGCAGGGTTCCCGGGGAGCTGTTTTTT. Translated: CSVGRVPGELFF.

J is TRBJ2-7 and V is TRBV5-4, with 8 bases aligning to TRBD2. CDR3 length: 14 residues. Per the germline V gene, CDR1 is SGHNT and CDR2 is YYREEE (reference sequence). Trimming took 2 bases from V and 2 from J; bases not matched to a gene: 3. For the CDR3, the DNA is TGTGCCAGCAGCTTCGGGACTAGTACCTACGAGCAGTACTTC. Its protein is CASSFGTSTYEQYF.

This clone was observed once. The chain couples TRBV6-6 to TRBJ1-5; unclear D gene. Germline assignment: CDR1 MNHNY and CDR2 SVGAGI (reference sequence). Between the trimmed V and J ends, which lost 0 bases and 5 bases, there was a span of 5 bases. The CDR3 runs to 13 residues. The CDR3 region is CASSYSEYQPQHF. CDR3 bases: TGTGCCAGCAGTTACTCAGAGTATCAGCCCCAGCATTTT.

This clone was counted once. This sequence joins TRBV27 and TRBJ2-2; 10 bases line up with TRBD2. This CDR3 is built from 14 residues. J was trimmed by 4 bases and V by 6 bases; bases with no gene match: 2. Germline CDR1 and CDR2: MNHEY and SMNVEV (reference sequence). The CDR3 reads CASRKRGGTGELFF. CDR3 bases: TGTGCCAGCAGGAAGCGGGGGGGCACCGGGGAGCTGTTTTTT.

V usage is TRBV27 and J usage is TRBJ1-1; 7 bases map to TRBD1. V was clipped by 7 bases and J by 3 bases; unmatched bases: 8. The V gene's germline CDR1 is MNHEY and CDR2 SMNVEV (reference sequence). The CDR3 runs to 14 residues. The CDR3 DNA sequence: TGTGCCAGCACCTACAGGGGAGGCGACACTGAAGCTTTCTTT. Its protein product is CASTYRGGDTEAFF.

The chain joins TRBV13 to TRBJ2-1, with a tentative D call TRBD1 (6 bases). V lost 0 bases to trimming and J lost 4 bases, with 16 bases between them. Germline CDR1 and CDR2: PRHDT and FYEKMQ (reference sequence). The CDR3 has 17 amino acids. CDR3 region: CASSLGLTGSPYNEQFF. The CDR3 region has the DNA TGTGCCAGCAGCTTAGGTTTAACAGGGTCCCCTTACAATGAGCAGTTCTTC.

The chain combines TRBV4-3 with TRBJ2-2; 13 bases are shared with TRBD2. This CDR3 is built from 17 residues. Germline values: CDR1 LGHNA, CDR2 YSLEER. Trimming cost V 1 base and J 5 bases; bases outside gene matches: 4. The CDR3 DNA sequence: TGCGCCAGCAGCCAAGGAATGGGACTAGCGGGGACCGGGGAGCTGTTTTTT. Translating it yields CASSQGMGLAGTGELFF.

The chain employs TRBV2 and TRBJ1-1, with unresolved D. The CDR3 has 13 amino acids. Germline V gene lookup returns CDR1 SNHLY and CDR2 FYNNEI. The ends were cut back, 4 bases at V and 8 bases at J, with 14 bases in the middle. This CDR3 is CASSVSSGEEAFF. As DNA, the CDR3 is TGTGCCAGCAGTGTGAGCAGCGGAGAGGAAGCTTTCTTT.

This clone has more than one count but fewer than ten. The V gene is TRBV5-1, the J gene TRBJ2-2; D is possibly TRBD2 (5 bases). V lost 0 bases, J lost 7 bases, and 7 bases lay in between. The CDR3 extends over 13 amino acids. Germline lookup yields CDR1 SGHRS and CDR2 YFSETQ. CDR3 DNA sequence: TGCGCCAGCAGCTTGGAAGGGAGCGGGGAGCTGTTTTTT. Translated, it gives CASSLEGSGELFF.

The genes are TRBV7-3 and TRBJ1-2; D uncertain. The V end lost 2 bases, the J end lost 0 bases, and 4 bases lay between the germline ends. The germline V gene has CDR1 SGHTA and CDR2 FQGTGA. The CDR3 length is 13 residues. CDR3 in amino acids: CASSLGPNYGYTF. The CDR3 bases are TGTGCCAGCAGCTTAGGGCCTAACTATGGCTACACCTTC.

The gene calls are TRBV29-1 and TRBJ1-1, with TRBD1 as a possible D gene (5 bases). The CDR3 sequence is 12 residues long. Looked up from germline, CDR1 is SQVTM and CDR2 is ANQGSEA. V was shortened by 7 bases and J by 0 bases, with 9 bases between the two germline ends. CDR3 nucleotides: TGCAGCGCGGACATTATGAACACTGAAGCTTTCTTT. Amino acid sequence: CSADIMNTEAFF.

DNA for the CDR3: TGTGCCAGCAGCTTGGGGCCGGGACAGGGGTATGGCTACACCTTC. Its protein product is CASSLGPGQGYGYTF. The chain is built from TRBV11-2 and TRBJ1-2; 10 bases are a match to TRBD1. The CDR3 extends over 15 amino acids. Germline CDR1 reads SGHAT; CDR2 reads FQNNGV. V lost 3 bases to trimming and J lost 5 bases; unmatched junction nucleotides: 6.

The chain recombines TRBV7-2 with TRBJ2-7, with TRBD2 identical over 10 bases. This CDR3 has 15 amino acids. Losses at the gene ends were 4 bases for V and 3 bases for J; bases not matched to a gene: 6. CDR1 is SGHTA, CDR2 FQGNSA, per germline. The CDR3 coding sequence is TGTGCCAGCAGCTCATCTAGCGGGAGTTTCTACGAGCAGTACTTC. Residues: CASSSSSGSFYEQYF.

V is TRBV11-2 and J is TRBJ2-1, with 8 bases lining up with TRBD2. V gave up 6 bases and J gave up 8 bases; unmatched junction bases: 9. CDR1 and CDR2 (germline): SGHAT, FQNNGV. This CDR3 has 14 residues. DNA for the CDR3: TGTGCCAGCAGATCGAGCGGGAGTTTTCATGAGCAGTTCTTC. The encoded protein is CASRSSGSFHEQFF.

V gene TRBV5-6 combines with J gene TRBJ1-1, with no clear D. The CDR3 is 14 residues long. Germline lookup yields CDR1 SGHDT and CDR2 YYEEEE. V gave up 6 bases and J gave up 1 base, with 13 bases separating them. CDR3 DNA: TGTGCCAGCACCGAAGGAGGTTCGAACACTGAAGCTTTCTTT. It codes for CASTEGGSNTEAFF.

The chain employs TRBV20-1 and TRBJ1-1; a weak D match, TRBD1 (5 bases). Trimming took off 8 bases at V and 3 bases at J, with 10 bases between the two ends. In germline, CDR1 is DFQATT, CDR2 SNEGSKA (reference sequence). The length of the CDR3 is 11 residues. The CDR3 region has the DNA TGCAGTTCCCCCAGGGACACTGAAGCTTTCTTT. As protein: CSSPRDTEAFF.

This chain connects TRBV7-9 to TRBJ1-2; D is unclear. The CDR3 extends over 14 amino acids. Germline CDR1 is SEHNR and CDR2 is FQNEAQ (reference sequence). The germline V and J ends were trimmed by 5 bases and 8 bases, with 18 bases remaining between them. In DNA form, the CDR3 reads TGTGCCAGCAGCGCCCAGGCCTCTCCCAACGGCTACACCTTC. Encoded protein: CASSAQASPNGYTF.

The chain has TRBV7-3 and TRBJ2-3; 7 positions agree with TRBD2. V dropped 2 bases and J dropped 1; count of bases not matched to a gene: 3. Germline CDR1 and CDR2: SGHTA and FQGTGA. The CDR3 covers 15 residues. The CDR3 loop is CASSLASGGTDTQYF. CDR3 coding DNA: TGTGCCAGCAGCTTAGCCAGCGGGGGCACAGATACGCAGTATTTT.

The chain joins TRBV19 to TRBJ1-1, with TRBD1 matching over 7 bases. Looked up from germline, CDR1 is LNHDA and CDR2 is SQIVND (reference sequence). This CDR3 is 19 amino acids long. V lost 1 base to trimming and J lost 0 bases; unmatched junction nucleotides: 14. The CDR3 nucleotides are TGTGCCAGTAGTATAGTATCGGTCGGGACAGACTCCCTGAACACTGAAGCTTTCTTT. As protein: CASSIVSVGTDSLNTEAFF.

This clone has only one observation. V and J are TRBV4-2 and TRBJ1-5; maybe TRBD1 (5 bases). The V end was cut by 2 bases, the J end by 5 bases, with 16 bases between. The CDR3 runs to 16 residues. In germline, CDR1 is LGHNA, CDR2 YNFKEQ. The CDR3 is CASSQYPWGGDQPQHF. The DNA for the CDR3 is TGTGCCAGCAGCCAATACCCATGGGGGGGGGATCAGCCCCAGCATTTT.

V is TRBV29-1 and J is TRBJ2-7; TRBD1 matches 8 bases. The CDR3 has 14 residues. Germline CDR1 reads SQVTM; CDR2 reads ANQGSEA. Trimming cost V 6 bases and J 0 bases; bases outside gene matches: 7. This CDR3 is CSVTRQGLSYEQYF. The CDR3 region has the DNA TGCAGCGTGACGAGACAGGGGCTCTCCTACGAGCAGTACTTC.

The chain couples TRBV18 to TRBJ1-6; 9 bases line up with TRBD1. This CDR3 has 17 residues. The germline V gene has CDR1 KGHSH and CDR2 LQKENI. V shed 0 bases, J shed 6 bases, and the junction held 6 bases outside the gene matches. The CDR3, as DNA: TGTGCCAGCTCACCACCACAGGGGGCGACCGGTAATTCACCCCTCCACTTT. Encoded protein: CASSPPQGATGNSPLHF.

This clone has just one count. The chain links TRBV7-9 to TRBJ2-1; possible D gene TRBD1, 6 bases. Germline CDR1 reads SEHNR; CDR2 reads FQNEAQ (reference sequence). CDR3 length: 15 amino acids. The V and J ends lost 3 bases and 8 bases respectively, with 17 bases between them. The chain's CDR3 is CASSLGRDKVDEQFF. The CDR3 DNA reads as TGTGCCAGCAGCTTGGGCCGGGACAAGGTGGATGAGCAGTTCTTC. The entire variable domain, with the rest obtained from reference TRBV7-9 and TRBJ2-1, is as follows: DTGVSQNPRHKITKRGQNVTFRCDPISEHNRLYWYRQTLGQGPEFLTYFQNEAQLEKSRLLSDRFSAERPKGSFSTLEIQRTEQGDSAMYLCASSLGRDKVDEQFFGPGTRLTVL.

This sequence joins TRBV7-9 and TRBJ2-1, with TRBD2 matching 16 bases. Per the germline V gene, CDR1 is SEHNR and CDR2 is FQNEAQ (reference sequence). V gave up 5 bases and J gave up 9 bases; unmatched junction bases: 7. This CDR3 region has 16 residues. The CDR3 region has the DNA TGTGCCAGCAGCCTAGGGACTAGCGGGAGGGATGGTGAGCAGTTCTTC. It codes for CASSLGTSGRDGEQFF.